This T cell receptor beta chain was sequenced for a study of response to subunit inactivated influenza vaccine. In germline, CDR1 is MDHEN, CDR2 SYDVKM. The CDR3 loop spans 15 amino acids. V was pared by 5 bases and J by 5 bases, with 18 bases between. MiXCR, run by TCRdb on the RT-PCR reads, gives a single entry per CDR3 protein. The table records about 570,000 distinct CDR3 sequences, roughly 10% of them present only once. The same sample was also studied in work on T cells expressing NK-cell markers. Per that study: For TCR beta, cDNA was produced by 5'RACE template switching with UMIs. TCR beta repertoires came from sorted CD3+CD56+NKG2C+, CD3+CD56+NKG2C- and CD3+CD56-NKG2C+ T cells. The dominant NKG2C+ clonotypes represented about 1.0-7.5% of CD8+ T cells in five to seven donors. In four donors, these clonotypes also led the CD3+CD56-NKG2C+ fraction.

The material sequenced was PBMCs from blood, taken on the day of vaccination. The receptor was isolated from a man between 50 and 59 years old who received an inactivated influenza vaccine. The chain is built from TRBV28 and TRBJ2-5, with a tentative D call TRBD2 (6 bases). CDR3 sequence reads: CASSHPRRSGETQYF. Here the CDR3 DNA reads TGTGCCAGCAGTCACCCAAGACGGAGCGGGGAGACCCAGTACTTC.